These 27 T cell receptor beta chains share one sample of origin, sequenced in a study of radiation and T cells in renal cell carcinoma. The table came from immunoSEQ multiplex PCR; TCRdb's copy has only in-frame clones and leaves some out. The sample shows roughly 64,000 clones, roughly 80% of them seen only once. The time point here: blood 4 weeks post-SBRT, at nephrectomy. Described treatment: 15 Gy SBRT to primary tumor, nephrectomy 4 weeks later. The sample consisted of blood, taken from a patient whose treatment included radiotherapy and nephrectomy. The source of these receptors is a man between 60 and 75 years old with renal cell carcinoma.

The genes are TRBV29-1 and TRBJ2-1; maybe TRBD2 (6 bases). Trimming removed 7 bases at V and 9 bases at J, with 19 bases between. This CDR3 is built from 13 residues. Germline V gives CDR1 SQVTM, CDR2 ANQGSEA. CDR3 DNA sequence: TGCAGCGACCAGCGGGCCACCCGGGCTGAGCAGTTCTTC. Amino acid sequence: CSDQRATRAEQFF.

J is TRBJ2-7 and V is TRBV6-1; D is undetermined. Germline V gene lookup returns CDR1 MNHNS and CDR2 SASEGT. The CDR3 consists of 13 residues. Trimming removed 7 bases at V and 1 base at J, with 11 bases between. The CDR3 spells CASTESASYEQYV. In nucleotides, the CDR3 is TGTGCCAGCACGGAGAGTGCGTCCTACGAGCAGTACGTC.

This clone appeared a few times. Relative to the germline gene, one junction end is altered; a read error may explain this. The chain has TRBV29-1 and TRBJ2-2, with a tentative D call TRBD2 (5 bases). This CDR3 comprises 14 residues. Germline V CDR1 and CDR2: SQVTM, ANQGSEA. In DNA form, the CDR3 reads TGCAGCGCTGAAGGGAGTCCCGACACCGGGGAGCTGTTTTTT. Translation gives CSAEGSPDTGELFF.

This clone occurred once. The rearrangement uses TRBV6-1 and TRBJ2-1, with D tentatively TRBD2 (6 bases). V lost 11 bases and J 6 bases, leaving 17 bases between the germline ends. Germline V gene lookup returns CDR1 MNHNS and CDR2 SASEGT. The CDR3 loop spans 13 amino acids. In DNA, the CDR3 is TGTGCCGGCGGTGGAGGGGTTGGCAATGAGCAGTTCTTC. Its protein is CAGGGGVGNEQFF.

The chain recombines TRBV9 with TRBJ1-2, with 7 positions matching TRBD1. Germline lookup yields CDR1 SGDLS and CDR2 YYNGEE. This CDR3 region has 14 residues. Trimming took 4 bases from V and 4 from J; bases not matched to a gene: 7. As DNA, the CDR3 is TGTGCCAGCAGCTTACCAGGGGGAGGCTATGGCTACACCTTC. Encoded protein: CASSLPGGGYGYTF. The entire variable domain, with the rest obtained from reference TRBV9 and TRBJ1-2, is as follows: DSGVTQTPKHLITATGQRVTLRCSPRSGDLSVYWYQQSLDQGLQFLIQYYNGEERAKGNILERFSAQQFPDLHSELNLSSLELGDSALYFCASSLPGGGYGYTFGSGTRLTVV.

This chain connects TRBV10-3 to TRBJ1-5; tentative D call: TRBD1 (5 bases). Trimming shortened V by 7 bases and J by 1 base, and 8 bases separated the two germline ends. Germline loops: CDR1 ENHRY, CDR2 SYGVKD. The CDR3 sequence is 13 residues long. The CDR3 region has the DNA TGTGCCATCAAACAGGAAAGCAATCAGCCCCAGCATTTT. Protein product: CAIKQESNQPQHF.

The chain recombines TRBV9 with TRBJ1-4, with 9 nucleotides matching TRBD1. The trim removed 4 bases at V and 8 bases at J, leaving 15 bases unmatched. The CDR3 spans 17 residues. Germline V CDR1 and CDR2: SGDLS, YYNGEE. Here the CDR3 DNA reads TGTGCCAGCAGCCCCCGGGCTGTGGGACAGGGAGGAGAAAAACTGTTTTTT. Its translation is CASSPRAVGQGGEKLFF.

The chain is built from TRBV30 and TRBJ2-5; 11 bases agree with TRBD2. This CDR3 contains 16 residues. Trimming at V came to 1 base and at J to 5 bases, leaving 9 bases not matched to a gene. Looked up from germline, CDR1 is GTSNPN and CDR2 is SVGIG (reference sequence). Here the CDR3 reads CAWSAPLAGDRETQYF. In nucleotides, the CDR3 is TGTGCCTGGAGTGCACCACTAGCGGGGGACCGGGAGACCCAGTACTTC. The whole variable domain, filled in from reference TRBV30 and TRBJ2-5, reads SQTIHQWPATLVQPVGSPLSLECTVEGTSNPNLYWYRQAAGRGLQLLFYSVGIGQISSEVPQNLSASRPQDRQFILSSKKLLLSDSGFYLCAWSAPLAGDRETQYFGPGTRLLVL.

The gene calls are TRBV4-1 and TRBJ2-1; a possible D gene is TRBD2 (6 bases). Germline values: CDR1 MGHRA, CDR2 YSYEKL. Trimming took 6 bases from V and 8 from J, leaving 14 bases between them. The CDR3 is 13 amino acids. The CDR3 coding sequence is TGCGCCAGCAGGATAGCGGCTGGGGATGAGCAGTTCTTC. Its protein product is CASRIAAGDEQFF.

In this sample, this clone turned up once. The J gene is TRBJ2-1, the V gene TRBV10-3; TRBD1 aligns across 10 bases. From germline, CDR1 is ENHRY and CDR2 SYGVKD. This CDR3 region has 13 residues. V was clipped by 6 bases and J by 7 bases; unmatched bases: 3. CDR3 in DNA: TGTGCCATCAGATCGGGACAGGGGAATGAGCAGTTCTTC. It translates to CAIRSGQGNEQFF.

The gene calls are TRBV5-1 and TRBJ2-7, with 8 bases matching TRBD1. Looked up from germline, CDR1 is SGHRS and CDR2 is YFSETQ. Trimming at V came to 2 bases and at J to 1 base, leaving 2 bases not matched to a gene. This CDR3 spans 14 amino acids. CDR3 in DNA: TGCGCCAGCAGCTTAGGGGACAGGTCCTACGAGCAGTACTTC. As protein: CASSLGDRSYEQYF.

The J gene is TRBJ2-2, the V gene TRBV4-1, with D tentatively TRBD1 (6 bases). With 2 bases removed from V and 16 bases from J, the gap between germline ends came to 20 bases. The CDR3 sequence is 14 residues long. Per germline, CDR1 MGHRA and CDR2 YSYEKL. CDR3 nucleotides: TGCGCCAGCAGCCAAATCGGACAGTCCGAGGAGGCGTTTTTT. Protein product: CASSQIGQSEEAFF.

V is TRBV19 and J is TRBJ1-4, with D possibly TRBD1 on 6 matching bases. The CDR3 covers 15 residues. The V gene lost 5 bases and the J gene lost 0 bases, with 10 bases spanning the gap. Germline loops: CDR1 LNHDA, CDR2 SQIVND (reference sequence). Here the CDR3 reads CASSPRGATNEKLFF. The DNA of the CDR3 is TGTGCCAGTAGTCCCAGGGGCGCAACTAATGAAAAACTGTTTTTT. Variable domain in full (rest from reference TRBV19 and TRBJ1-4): DGGITQSPKYLFRKEGQNVTLSCEQNLNHDAMYWYRQDPGQGLRLIYYSQIVNDFQKGDIAEGYSVSREKKESFPLTVTSAQKNPTAFYLCASSPRGATNEKLFFGSGTQLSVL.

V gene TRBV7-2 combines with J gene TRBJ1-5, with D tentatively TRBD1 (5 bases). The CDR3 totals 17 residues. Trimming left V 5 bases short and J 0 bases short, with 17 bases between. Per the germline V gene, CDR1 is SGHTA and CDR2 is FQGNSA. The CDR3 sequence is CASSLEPTDYSNQPQHF. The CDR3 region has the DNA TGTGCCAGCAGCCTCGAGCCGACAGACTATAGCAATCAGCCCCAGCATTTT.

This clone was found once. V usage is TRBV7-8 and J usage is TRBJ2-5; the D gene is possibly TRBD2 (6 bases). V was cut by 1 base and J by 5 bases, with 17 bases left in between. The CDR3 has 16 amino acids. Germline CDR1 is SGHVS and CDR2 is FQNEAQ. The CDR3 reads CASSLETSRVGETQYF. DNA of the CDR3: TGTGCCAGCAGCTTAGAGACTAGTAGGGTTGGGGAGACCCAGTACTTC.

For the CDR3, the DNA is TGTGCCAGCAGCTTAGCTTGGGTCGAAGCGTATGGCTACACCTTC. Protein sequence: CASSLAWVEAYGYTF. The chain links TRBV7-2 to TRBJ1-2; D not resolved. Germline CDR1 and CDR2: SGHTA and FQGNSA. The V and J ends lost 0 bases and 5 bases respectively, with 13 bases between them. There are 15 residues in the CDR3.

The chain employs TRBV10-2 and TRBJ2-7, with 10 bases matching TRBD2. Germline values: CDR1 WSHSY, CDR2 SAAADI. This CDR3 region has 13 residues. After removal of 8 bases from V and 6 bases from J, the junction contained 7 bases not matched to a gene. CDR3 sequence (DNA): TGCGCCAGCGGGGGGGCTAGCGGGAGCGAGCAGTACGTC. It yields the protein CASGGASGSEQYV.

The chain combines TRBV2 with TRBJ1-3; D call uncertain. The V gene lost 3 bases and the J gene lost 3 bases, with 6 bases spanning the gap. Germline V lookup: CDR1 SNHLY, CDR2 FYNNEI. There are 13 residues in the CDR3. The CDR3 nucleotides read TGTGCCAGCAGTGAGACCTTTGGAAACACCATATATTTT. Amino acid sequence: CASSETFGNTIYF.

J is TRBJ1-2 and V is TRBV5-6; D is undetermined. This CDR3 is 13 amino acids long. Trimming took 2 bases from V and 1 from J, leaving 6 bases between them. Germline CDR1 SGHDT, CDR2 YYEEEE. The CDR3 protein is CASSFPFNYGYTF. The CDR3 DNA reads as TGTGCCAGCAGCTTCCCGTTTAACTATGGCTACACCTTC.

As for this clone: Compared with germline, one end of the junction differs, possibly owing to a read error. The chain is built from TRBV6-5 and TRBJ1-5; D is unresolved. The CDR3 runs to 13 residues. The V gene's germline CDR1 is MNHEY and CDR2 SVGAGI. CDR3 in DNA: TGTGCCAGCAGTAGTTACGGCAATCAGCCCCCGCATTTT. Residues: CASSSYGNQPPHF.

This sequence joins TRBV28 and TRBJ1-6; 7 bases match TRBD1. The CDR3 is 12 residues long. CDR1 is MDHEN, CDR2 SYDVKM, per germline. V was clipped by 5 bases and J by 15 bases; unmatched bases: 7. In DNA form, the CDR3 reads TGTGCCAGCAGTCTGACAGGGACCGGCCTCCACTTT. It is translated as CASSLTGTGLHF. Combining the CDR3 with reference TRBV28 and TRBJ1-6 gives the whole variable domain DVKVTQSSRYLVKRTGEKVFLECVQDMDHENMFWYRQDPGLGLRLIYFSYDVKMKEKGDIPEGYSVSREKKERFSLILESASTNQTSMYLCASSLTGTGLHFGNGTRLTVT.

The CDR3 DNA reads TGTGCCAGCAGTGATAACGGGGGACGGGACTACAATGAGCAGTTCTTC. It translates to CASSDNGGRDYNEQFF. The genes are TRBV2 and TRBJ2-1; maybe TRBD2 (6 bases). Per the germline V gene, CDR1 is SNHLY and CDR2 is FYNNEI. The CDR3 is 16 amino acids. Trimming cost V 3 bases and J 3 bases, with 15 bases left between them. The whole variable domain, filled in from reference TRBV2 and TRBJ2-1, reads EPEVTQTPSHQVTQMGQEVILRCVPISNHLYFYWYRQILGQKVEFLVSFYNNEISEKSEIFDDQFSVERPDGSNFTLKIRSTKLEDSAMYFCASSDNGGRDYNEQFFGPGTRLTVL.

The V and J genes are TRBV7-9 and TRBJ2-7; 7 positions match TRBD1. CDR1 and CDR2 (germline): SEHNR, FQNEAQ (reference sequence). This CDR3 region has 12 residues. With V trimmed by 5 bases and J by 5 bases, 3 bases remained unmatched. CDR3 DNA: TGTGCCAGCAGCCTTACAGGGGACGAGCAGTACGTC. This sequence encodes CASSLTGDEQYV.

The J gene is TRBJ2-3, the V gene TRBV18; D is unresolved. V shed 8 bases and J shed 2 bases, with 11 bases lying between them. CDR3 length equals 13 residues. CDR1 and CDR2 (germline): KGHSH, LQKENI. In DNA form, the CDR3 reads TGTGCCAGCGGATTTGACCCCACAGATACGCAGTATTTT. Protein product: CASGFDPTDTQYF. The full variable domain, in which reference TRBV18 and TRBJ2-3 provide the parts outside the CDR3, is NAGVMQNPRHLVRRRGQEARLRCSPMKGHSHVYWYRQLPEEGLKFMVYLQKENIIDESGMPKERFSAEFPKEGPSILRIQQVVRGDSAAYFCASGFDPTDTQYFGPGTRLTVL.

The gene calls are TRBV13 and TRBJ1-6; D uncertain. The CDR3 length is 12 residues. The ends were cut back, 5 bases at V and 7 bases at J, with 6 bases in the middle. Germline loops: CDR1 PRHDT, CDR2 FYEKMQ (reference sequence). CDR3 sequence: CASSPVNSPLHF. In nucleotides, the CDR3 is TGTGCCAGCAGCCCAGTGAATTCACCCCTCCACTTT.

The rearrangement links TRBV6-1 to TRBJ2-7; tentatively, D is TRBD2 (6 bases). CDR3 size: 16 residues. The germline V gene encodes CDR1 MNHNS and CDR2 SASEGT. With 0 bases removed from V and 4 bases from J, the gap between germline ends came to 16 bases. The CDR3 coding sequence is TGTGCCAGCAGTGAAGCGGAGGGGTTTCCCTTTTACGAGCAGTACGTC. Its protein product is CASSEAEGFPFYEQYV.

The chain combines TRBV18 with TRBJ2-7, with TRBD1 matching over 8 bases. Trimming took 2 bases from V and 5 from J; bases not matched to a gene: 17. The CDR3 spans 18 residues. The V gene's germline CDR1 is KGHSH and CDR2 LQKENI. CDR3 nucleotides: TGTGCCAGCTCACCAAGGTCGCCGGGACAGGTCTTTTTGGACGAGCAGTACGTC. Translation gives CASSPRSPGQVFLDEQYV.